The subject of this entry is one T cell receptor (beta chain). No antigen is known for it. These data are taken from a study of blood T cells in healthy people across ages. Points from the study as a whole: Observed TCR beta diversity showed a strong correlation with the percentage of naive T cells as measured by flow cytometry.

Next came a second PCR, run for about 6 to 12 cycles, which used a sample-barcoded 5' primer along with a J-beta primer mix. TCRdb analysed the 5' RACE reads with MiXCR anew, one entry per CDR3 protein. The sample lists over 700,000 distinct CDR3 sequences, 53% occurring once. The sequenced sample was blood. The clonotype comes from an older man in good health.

CDR3 protein: CASSSWTGYNEQFF. The CDR3 nucleotides are TGTGCCAGCAGCTCCTGGACAGGCTACAATGAGCAGTTCTTC. The rearrangement joins TRBV5-6 to TRBJ2-1; TRBD1 matches at 7 bases. Germline CDR1 SGHDT, CDR2 YYEEEE. CDR3 length: 14 residues. The V gene end was trimmed by 3 bases and the J gene end by 3 bases; junction bases not matched to a gene: 3.